The source of this TCR beta chain is a study of T cells after yellow fever vaccination. General observations from the study: Subsequent booster samples again held most clones from primary vaccination (96% CD4, roughly 88% CD8). Overlap between CD4 and CD8 compartments was detected for a small share of clonotypes.

The germline gives CDR1 ENHRY, CDR2 SYGVKD. V lost 2 bases and J 0 bases, leaving 6 bases between the germline ends. The CDR3 loop spans 14 amino acids. MiXCR was run by TCRdb on the 5' RACE reads, yielding one entry per CDR3 protein. The sample contains about 210,000 distinct CDR3 sequences, roughly 3.3% of which appear only once. As regards this clonotype: The antigen remains undetermined.

The sequence came from a man aged 18 to 35 who received the YFV17D yellow fever vaccine. Material: CD4+ T cells sorted from PBMCs, obtained 10 days after the yellow fever booster vaccination. This chain joins TRBV10-3 and TRBJ2-3, with a weak D call TRBD1 (6 bases). The CDR3 DNA is TGTGCCATCAGTGAGGGACAGAGCACAGATACGCAGTATTTT. Translating it yields CAISEGQSTDTQYF.